These T cell receptor beta chains were read from a single sample in a study of shared clonotypes between healthy human individuals. The data were produced by immunoSEQ multiplex PCR, yet TCRdb's version contains in-frame clones alone and is incomplete. The data show 2 million to 2.5 million clones, just over 90% seen once. The sequenced material came from naive CD8+ T cells from PBMCs. The receptors derive from a man younger than 35 in good health. Some clones in this sample may be carry-over from other donors' samples. Each CDR3 is given with its conserved first and last residue.

cdr3_aa: CASSSNPLAYEQYF
v_call: TRBV13
j_call: TRBJ2-7

cdr3_aa: CATRPPEPHTGELFF
v_call: TRBV15
j_call: TRBJ2-2

cdr3_aa: CASSLITGELFF
v_call: TRBV7-2
j_call: TRBJ2-2

cdr3_aa: CASSLTAGTGWNEQYF
v_call: TRBV7-8
j_call: TRBJ2-7

cdr3_aa: CASSPPGQAWYF
v_call: TRBV19
j_call: TRBJ2-4

cdr3_aa: CASSPIAISKEPQHF
v_call: TRBV18
j_call: TRBJ1-5

cdr3_aa: CASSSSLAGFYNEQFF
v_call: TRBV5-4
j_call: TRBJ2-1

cdr3_aa: CSVTGAWTGNTEAFF
v_call: TRBV29-1
j_call: TRBJ1-1

cdr3_aa: CASSLVRGVRPDTQYF
v_call: TRBV5-5
j_call: TRBJ2-3

cdr3_aa: CASSGTSRTDTQYF
v_call: TRBV27
j_call: TRBJ2-3

cdr3_aa: CASSSPGQGAWEQYF
v_call: TRBV11-2
j_call: TRBJ2-7

cdr3_aa: CASSQGGSHQETQYF
v_call: TRBV4-1
j_call: TRBJ2-5

cdr3_aa: CSAAREQYF
v_call: TRBV20-1
j_call: TRBJ2-5

cdr3_aa: CAISERWEQGSSGANVLTF
v_call: TRBV10-3
j_call: TRBJ2-6

cdr3_aa: CASSYSNPNYGYTF
v_call: TRBV7-9
j_call: TRBJ1-2

cdr3_aa: CAWSVGTGASRPILAKNIQYF
v_call: TRBV30
j_call: TRBJ2-4

cdr3_aa: CASSQGTYSNQPQHF
v_call: TRBV4-3
j_call: TRBJ1-5